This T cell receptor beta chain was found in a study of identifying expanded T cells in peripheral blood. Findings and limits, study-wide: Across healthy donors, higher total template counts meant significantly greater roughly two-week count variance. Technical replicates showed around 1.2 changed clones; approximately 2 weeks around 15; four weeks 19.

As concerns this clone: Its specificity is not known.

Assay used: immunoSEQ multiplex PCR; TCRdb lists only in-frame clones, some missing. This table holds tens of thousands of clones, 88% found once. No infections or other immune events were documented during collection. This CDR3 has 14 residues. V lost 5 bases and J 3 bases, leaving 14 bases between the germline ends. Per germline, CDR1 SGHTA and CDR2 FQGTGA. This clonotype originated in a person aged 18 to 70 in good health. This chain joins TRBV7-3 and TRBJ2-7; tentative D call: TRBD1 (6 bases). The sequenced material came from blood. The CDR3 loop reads CASSQKDRNYEQYF. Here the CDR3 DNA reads TGTGCCAGCAGCCAGAAAGACAGGAACTACGAGCAGTACTTC.